The present TCR beta chain was sequenced within a study of CD8 T cells in ankylosing spondylitis. Scientists made TCR beta libraries using quantitative 5'-RACE with molecular barcodes. TCRdb called the 5' RACE reads again in MiXCR, with one record for every CDR3 protein. The table shows approximately 150,000 distinct CDR3 sequences, with under 45% occurring only once. The V end lost 7 bases, the J end lost 6 bases, and 10 bases lay between the germline ends. The CDR3 consists of 11 residues. Germline V gene data show CDR1 as MNHEY and CDR2 as SMNVEV (reference sequence). This clonotype appeared a few times. Its antigen is unidentified. Study conclusions and caveats: Disease-linked clones, CD8+, were relatively rare in peripheral blood. Clones tied to disease were said to be significantly enriched in matched ankylosing spondylitis synovial fluid. In ankylosing spondylitis blood, a motif of fewer than 10 highly homologous TCR beta variants appeared characteristic.

The sequenced sample was synovial fluid, either unsorted or a sorted T cell fraction (not recorded which). This clonotype was sampled from a male donor with ankylosing spondylitis. The chain is built from TRBV27 and TRBJ2-7; D call uncertain. This CDR3 reads CASMLGSEQYF. CDR3 DNA: TGTGCCAGCATGTTGGGTAGCGAGCAGTACTTC.